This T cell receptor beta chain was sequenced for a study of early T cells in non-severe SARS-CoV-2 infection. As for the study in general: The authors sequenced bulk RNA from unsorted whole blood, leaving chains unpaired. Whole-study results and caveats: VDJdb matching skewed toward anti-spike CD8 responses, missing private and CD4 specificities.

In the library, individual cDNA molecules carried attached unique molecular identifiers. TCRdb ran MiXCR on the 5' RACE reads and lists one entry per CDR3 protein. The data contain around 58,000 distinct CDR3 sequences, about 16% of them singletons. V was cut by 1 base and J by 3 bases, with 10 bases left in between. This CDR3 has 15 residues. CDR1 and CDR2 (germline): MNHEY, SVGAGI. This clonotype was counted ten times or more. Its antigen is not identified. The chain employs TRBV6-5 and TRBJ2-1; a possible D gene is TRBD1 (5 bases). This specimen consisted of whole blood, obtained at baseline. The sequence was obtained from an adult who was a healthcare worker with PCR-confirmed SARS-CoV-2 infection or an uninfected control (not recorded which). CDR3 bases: TGTGCCAGCAGTTACTGGGGCCCTCTCTACAATGAGCAGTTCTTC. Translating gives CASSYWGPLYNEQFF.